This paragraph reports one T cell receptor beta chain. Its antigen is undetermined. The Oncomine TCR Beta short-read assay was applied to DNA of cultured CD4+ T cells. TCRdb re-called the PCR reads through MiXCR, storing one row per CDR3 protein. This sample carries approximately 11,000 distinct CDR3 sequences, about 42% of them seen once, and the ten largest clones take approximately 29%. This specimen belongs to a study of vaccination and CD4 T cells after COVID-19. Whole-study context: Stimulation of the cells used overlapping spike peptide pools from SARS-CoV-2 and from the common cold coronaviruses HCoV-NL63, HCoV-OC43 and HCoV-229E.

The treatment was: roughly ten-day PBMC culture with coronavirus spike peptide pools or control peptides (ViraFEST assay). J gave up 4 bases and V 6 bases, and 1 base lay outside the gene matches. This CDR3 has 13 residues. Germline-derived CDR1 and CDR2 are MNHNS and SASEGT. The sample comprised CD4+ T cells from blood, cultured in vitro. The source of this sequence is a human donor who had recovered from COVID-19. The chain employs TRBV6-1 and TRBJ1-4, with TRBD1 identical over 8 bases. CDR3 nucleotide sequence: TGTGCCAGCAGGGACAGGGATAATGAAAAACTGTTTTTT. It yields the protein CASRDRDNEKLFF.